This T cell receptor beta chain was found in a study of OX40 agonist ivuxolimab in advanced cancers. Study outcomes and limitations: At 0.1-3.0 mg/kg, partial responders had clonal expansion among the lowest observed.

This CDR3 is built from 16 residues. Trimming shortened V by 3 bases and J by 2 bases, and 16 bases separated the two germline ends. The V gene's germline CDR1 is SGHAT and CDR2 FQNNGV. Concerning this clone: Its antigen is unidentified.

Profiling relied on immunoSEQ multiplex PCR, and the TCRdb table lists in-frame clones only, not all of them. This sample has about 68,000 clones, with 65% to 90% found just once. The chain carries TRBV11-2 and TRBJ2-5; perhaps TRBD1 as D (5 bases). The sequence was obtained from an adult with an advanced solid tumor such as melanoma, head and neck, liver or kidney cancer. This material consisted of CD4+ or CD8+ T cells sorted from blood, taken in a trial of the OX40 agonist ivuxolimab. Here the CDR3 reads CASSLSDPRAQETQYF. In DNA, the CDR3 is TGTGCCAGCAGCTTGTCAGATCCCAGGGCTCAAGAGACCCAGTACTTC.